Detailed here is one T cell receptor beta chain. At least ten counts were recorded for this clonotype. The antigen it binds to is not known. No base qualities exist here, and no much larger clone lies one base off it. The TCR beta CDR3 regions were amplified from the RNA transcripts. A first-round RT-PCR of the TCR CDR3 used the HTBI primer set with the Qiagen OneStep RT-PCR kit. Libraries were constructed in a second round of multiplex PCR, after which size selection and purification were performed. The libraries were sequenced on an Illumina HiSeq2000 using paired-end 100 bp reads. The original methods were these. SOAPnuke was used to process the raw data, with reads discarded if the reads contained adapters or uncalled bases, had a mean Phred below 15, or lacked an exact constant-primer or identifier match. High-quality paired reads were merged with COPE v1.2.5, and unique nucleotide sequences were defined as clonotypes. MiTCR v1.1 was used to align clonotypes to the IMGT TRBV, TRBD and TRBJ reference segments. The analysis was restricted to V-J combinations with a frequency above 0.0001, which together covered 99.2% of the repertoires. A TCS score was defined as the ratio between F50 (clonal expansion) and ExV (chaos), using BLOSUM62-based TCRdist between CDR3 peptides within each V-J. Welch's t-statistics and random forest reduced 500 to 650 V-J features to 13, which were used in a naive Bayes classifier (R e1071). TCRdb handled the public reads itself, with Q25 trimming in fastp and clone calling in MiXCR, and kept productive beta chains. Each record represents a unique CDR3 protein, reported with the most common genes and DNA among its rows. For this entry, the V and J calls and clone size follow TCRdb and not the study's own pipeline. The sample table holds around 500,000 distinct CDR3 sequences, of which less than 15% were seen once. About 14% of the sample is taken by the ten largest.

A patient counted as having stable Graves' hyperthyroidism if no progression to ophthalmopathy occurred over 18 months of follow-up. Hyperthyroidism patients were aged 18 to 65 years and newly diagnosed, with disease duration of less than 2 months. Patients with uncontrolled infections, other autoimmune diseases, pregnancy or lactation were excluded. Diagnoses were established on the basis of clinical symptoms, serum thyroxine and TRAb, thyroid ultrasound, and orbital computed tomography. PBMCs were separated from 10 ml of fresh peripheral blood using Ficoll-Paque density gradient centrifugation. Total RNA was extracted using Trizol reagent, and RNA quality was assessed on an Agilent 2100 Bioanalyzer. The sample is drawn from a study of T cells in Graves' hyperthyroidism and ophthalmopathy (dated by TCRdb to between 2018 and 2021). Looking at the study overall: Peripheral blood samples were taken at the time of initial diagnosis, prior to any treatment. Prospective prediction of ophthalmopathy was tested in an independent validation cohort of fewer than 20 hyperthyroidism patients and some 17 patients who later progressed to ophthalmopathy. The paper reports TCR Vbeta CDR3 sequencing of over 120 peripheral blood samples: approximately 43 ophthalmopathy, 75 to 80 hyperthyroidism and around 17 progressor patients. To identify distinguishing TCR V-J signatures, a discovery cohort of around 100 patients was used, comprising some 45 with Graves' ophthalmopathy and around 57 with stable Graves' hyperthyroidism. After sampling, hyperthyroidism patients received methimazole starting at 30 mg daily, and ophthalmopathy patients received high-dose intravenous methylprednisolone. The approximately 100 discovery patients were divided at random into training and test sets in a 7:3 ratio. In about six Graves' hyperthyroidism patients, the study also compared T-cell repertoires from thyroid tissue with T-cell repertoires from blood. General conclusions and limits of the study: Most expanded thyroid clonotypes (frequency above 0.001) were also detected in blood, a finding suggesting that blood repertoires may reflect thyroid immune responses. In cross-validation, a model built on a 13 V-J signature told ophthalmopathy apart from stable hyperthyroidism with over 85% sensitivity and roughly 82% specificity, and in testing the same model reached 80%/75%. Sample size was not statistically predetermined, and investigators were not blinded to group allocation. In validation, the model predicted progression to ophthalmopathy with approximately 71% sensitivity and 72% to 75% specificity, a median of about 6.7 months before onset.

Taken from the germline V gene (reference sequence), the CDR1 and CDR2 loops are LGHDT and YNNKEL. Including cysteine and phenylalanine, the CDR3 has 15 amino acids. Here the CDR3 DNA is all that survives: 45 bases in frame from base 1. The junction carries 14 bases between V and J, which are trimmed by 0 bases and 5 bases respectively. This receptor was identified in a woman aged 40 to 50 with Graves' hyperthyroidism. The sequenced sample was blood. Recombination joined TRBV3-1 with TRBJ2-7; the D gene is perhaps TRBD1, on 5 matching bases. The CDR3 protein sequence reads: CASSQDFVGANEQYF. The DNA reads TGTGCCAGCAGCCAAGATTTTGTAGGGGCGAACGAGCAGTACTTC.